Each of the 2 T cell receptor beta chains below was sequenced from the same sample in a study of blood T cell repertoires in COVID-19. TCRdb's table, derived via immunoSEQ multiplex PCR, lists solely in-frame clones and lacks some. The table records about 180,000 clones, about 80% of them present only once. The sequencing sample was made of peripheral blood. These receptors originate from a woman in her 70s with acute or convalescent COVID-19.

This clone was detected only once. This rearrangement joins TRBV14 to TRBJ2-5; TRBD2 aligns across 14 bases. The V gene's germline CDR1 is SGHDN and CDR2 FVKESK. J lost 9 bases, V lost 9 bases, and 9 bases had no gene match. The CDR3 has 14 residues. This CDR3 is CASRGTSGGQSQYF. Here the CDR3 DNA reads TGTGCCAGTCGCGGGACTAGCGGGGGCCAGTCCCAGTACTTC.

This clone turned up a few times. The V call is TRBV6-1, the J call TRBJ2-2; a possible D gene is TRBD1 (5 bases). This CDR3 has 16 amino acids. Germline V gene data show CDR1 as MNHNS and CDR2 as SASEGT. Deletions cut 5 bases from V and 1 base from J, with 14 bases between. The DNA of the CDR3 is TGTGCCAGCAGTAAAGGGTGGGGCTGGAACACCGGGGAGCTGTTTTTT. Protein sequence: CASSKGWGWNTGELFF.